This TCR beta chain was recorded in a study of radiotherapy plus CTLA-4 blockade in lung cancer. General study findings and limits: How blood T cell clones changed early, along with interferon-beta, reportedly forecast response best. Tumor-origin TCR clones grew in blood after radiotherapy plus ipilimumab.

Worth noting for this clone: Its antigen remains unknown.

The repertoire was sequenced with immunoSEQ multiplex PCR; TCRdb's copy has only in-frame clones and lacks some. The repertoire includes about 50,000 clones, almost 85% of them detected once, and more than 4% sits in the top ten. Receiving focal radiation plus CTLA-4 blockade with ipilimumab were patients who had chemo-refractory metastatic non-small-cell lung cancer. The CDR3 consists of 12 residues. Germline CDR1 reads MNHNY; CDR2 reads SVGAGI (reference sequence). Trimming shortened V by 6 bases and J by 9 bases, and 12 bases separated the two germline ends. The chain is built from TRBV6-6 and TRBJ2-1, with D hard to call. The starting material was peripheral blood, obtained from a patient treated with radiotherapy plus ipilimumab. The receptor was derived from a human donor with non-small cell lung cancer whose response to radiotherapy plus ipilimumab could not be evaluated. The CDR3 sequence is CASSPPAGEQFF. The CDR3 DNA sequence: TGTGCCAGCAGCCCACCCGCAGGTGAGCAGTTCTTC.